This T cell receptor (beta chain) appears in the sequencing data of a study of blood T cell repertoires in COVID-19. The overall study: There were acute and convalescent COVID-19 samples, and they came from the United States, Italy and Spain.

Method: immunoSEQ multiplex PCR; TCRdb's copy keeps in-frame clones and lacks some. The repertoire holds 130,000 to 150,000 clones, with 84% as singletons. This sequence originates from a woman in her 50s who had been exposed to COVID-19. Sample: PBMCs or T cells enriched from blood (not recorded which).

CDR3: CASSLASGGPYEQYF. The CDR3 DNA reads as TGTGCCAGCAGCTTAGCTAGCGGGGGCCCCTACGAGCAGTACTTC. The rearrangement joins TRBV11-2 to TRBJ2-7; TRBD2 aligns across 10 bases. The germline V gene encodes CDR1 SGHAT and CDR2 FQNNGV. The CDR3 consists of 15 residues. V shed 1 base and J 2 bases; nucleotides not matched to a gene: 2.